The following is a T cell receptor beta chain sequence with its context. As yet, its antigen is unknown. These data come from a study of graft-versus-host responses after intestinal transplantation. The overall study: Tacrolimus plus steroids were given to all recipients for roughly 3 years, preceded by anti-thymocyte globulin induction.

CDR3 length equals 12 residues. Germline V CDR1 and CDR2: MNHEY, SMNVEV (reference sequence). V shed 0 bases and J shed 6 bases, with 3 bases lying between them. Data came from immunoSEQ multiplex PCR; TCRdb stores just in-frame clones and leaves some out. The table lists more than 60,000 clones, about nine tenths of them singletons, with approximately 1.2% in the top ten. The clonotype comes from a human donor who received an intestinal transplant. The chain combines TRBV27 with TRBJ2-1, with D unclear. The material sequenced was unstimulated CD8+ T cells sorted from spleen or lymph node cells, taken before intestinal transplant. CDR3 protein: CASSLSRNEQFF. CDR3 sequence (DNA): TGTGCCAGCAGTTTATCGCGCAATGAGCAGTTCTTC.